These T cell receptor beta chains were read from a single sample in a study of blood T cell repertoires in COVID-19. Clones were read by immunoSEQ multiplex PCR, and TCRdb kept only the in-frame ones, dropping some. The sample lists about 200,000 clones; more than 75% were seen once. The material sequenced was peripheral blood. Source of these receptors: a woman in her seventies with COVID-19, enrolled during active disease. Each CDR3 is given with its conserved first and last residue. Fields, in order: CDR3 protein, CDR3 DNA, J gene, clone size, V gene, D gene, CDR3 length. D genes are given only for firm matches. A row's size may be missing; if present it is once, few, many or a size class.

CASSRDRVNYGYTF,TGTGCCAGCAGCAGGGACAGGGTTAACTATGGCTACACCTTC,TRBJ1-2,.,TRBV5-4,TRBD1,14
CASSLEATEAFF,TGTGCCAGCAGCTTAGAGGCCACTGAAGCTTTCTTT,TRBJ1-1,.,TRBV11-2,.,12
CASSPKDGMNQPQHF,TGTGCCAGCTCACCGAAGGACGGGATGAATCAGCCCCAGCATTTT,TRBJ1-5,.,TRBV18,.,15
CASSQGDWGGRYSGELFF,TGCGCCAGCAGCCAAGGGGACTGGGGCGGGAGGTATTCCGGGGAGCTGTTTTTT,TRBJ2-2,.,TRBV4-1,TRBD2,18
CASSLDRVVAYNEQFF,TGTGCCAGCAGCTTAGACAGGGTTGTCGCCTACAATGAGCAGTTCTTC,TRBJ2-1,.,TRBV7-9,.,16
CASSSTGLNTGELFF,TGCGCCAGCAGCTCGACAGGCCTGAACACCGGGGAGCTGTTTTTT,TRBJ2-2,few,TRBV5-1,.,15
CASSLGAGTGYEKLFF,TGTGCCAGCAGCTTAGGGGCCGGGACAGGATATGAAAAACTGTTTTTT,TRBJ1-4,few,TRBV11-2,TRBD1,16
CASSYPGRRGGYEQFF,TGTGCCAGCAGTTATCCCGGGCGGAGGGGGGGCTATGAGCAGTTCTTC,TRBJ2-1,.,TRBV6-2/TRBV6-3,.,16
CATSASGSSYEQYF,TGTGCCACCAGTGCTAGCGGCAGCTCCTACGAGCAGTACTTC,TRBJ2-7,once,TRBV24-1,TRBD2,14
CASSPGRPLYEQYF,TGTGCCAGCAGCCCAGGTAGGCCATTATACGAGCAGTACTTC,TRBJ2-7,.,TRBV5-7,.,14
CASSFRGDTDTQYF,TGTGCCAGCAGCTTTCGGGGAGACACAGATACGCAGTATTTT,TRBJ2-3,.,TRBV13,.,14
CASSLAGQNGYTF,TGCGCCAGCAGCTTGGCCGGACAAAACGGCTACACCTTC,TRBJ1-2,.,TRBV5-1,.,13